What follows describes a single T cell receptor beta chain. Germline trimming cut 1 base from V and 0 bases from J; bases unmatched to any gene: 2. CDR1 and CDR2 (germline): SGHVS, FNYEAQ. The CDR3 length is 18 residues. TCRdb itself ran the reads through MiXCR, one entry per CDR3 protein. Here the sample spans about 740,000 distinct CDR3 sequences, less than 40% being singletons. The sample comes from a study of T cell repertoires in cytomegalovirus infection. Study in general: Evidence of both CMV infection and a matching HLA type came from public TCR beta signatures.

The TCR comes from a human donor in good health (CMV status not recorded). Some clones in this sample may be carry-over from other donors' samples. Sequenced sample: PBMCs. The chain uses TRBV7-6 and TRBJ2-2, with 13 nucleotides matching TRBD2. CDR3 in DNA: TGTGCCAGCAGCTTAGGGACTAGCGGGGGTTCGAACACCGGGGAGCTGTTTTTT. As protein: CASSLGTSGGSNTGELFF. The whole variable domain, remainder taken from reference TRBV7-6 and TRBJ2-2, is GAGVSQSPRYKVTKRGQDVALRCDPISGHVSLYWYRQALGQGPEFLTYFNYEAQQDKSGLPNDRFSAERPEGSISTLTIQRTEQRDSAMYRCASSLGTSGGSNTGELFFGEGSRLTVL.